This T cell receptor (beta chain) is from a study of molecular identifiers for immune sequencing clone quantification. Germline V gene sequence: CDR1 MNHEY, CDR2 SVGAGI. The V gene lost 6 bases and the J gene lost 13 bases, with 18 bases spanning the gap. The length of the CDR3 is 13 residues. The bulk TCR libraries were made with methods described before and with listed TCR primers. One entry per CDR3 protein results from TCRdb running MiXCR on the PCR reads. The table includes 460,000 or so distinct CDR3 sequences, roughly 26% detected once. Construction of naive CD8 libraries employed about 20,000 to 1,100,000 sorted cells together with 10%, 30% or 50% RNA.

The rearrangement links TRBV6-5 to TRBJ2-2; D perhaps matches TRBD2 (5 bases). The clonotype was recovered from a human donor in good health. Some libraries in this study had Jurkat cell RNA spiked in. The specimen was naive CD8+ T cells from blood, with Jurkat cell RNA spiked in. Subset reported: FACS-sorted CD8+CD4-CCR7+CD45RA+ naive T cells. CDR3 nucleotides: TGTGCCAGCAGAGGGTCAGTTACCGGAGGGCTGTTTTTT. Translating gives CASRGSVTGGLFF.